This TCR beta chain comes out of a study of T cells in Graves' hyperthyroidism and ophthalmopathy. Findings and limits, study-wide: Expanded thyroid clonotypes (above 0.001) were mostly also found in blood.

Amplification of TCR beta CDR3 regions used RNA as the template. HTBI primers were the set used in a first-round RT-PCR of the TCR CDR3. One entry per CDR3 protein results from TCRdb running MiXCR on the multiplex PCR reads. The sample carries over 250,000 distinct CDR3 sequences, less than 30% recorded once. This clonotype was observed at least ten times. Its specificity is not known. The blood sample dates from first hyperthyroidism diagnosis, preceding any ophthalmopathy symptoms. Germline lookup yields CDR1 MGHRA and CDR2 YSYEKL. V was pared by 0 bases and J by 7 bases, with 12 bases between. The CDR3 is 14 amino acids.

This chain connects TRBV4-1 to TRBJ1-1; D not certain. This clonotype was sampled from a man between 35 and 55 years old with Graves' hyperthyroidism that later progressed to Graves' ophthalmopathy. Material for sequencing was blood. CDR3 sequence (DNA): TGCGCCAGCAGCCAAGATCCCGACGGTTATGAAGCTTTCTTT. It is translated as CASSQDPDGYEAFF.